The 18 T cell receptor beta chains below were found in one sample sequenced in a study of T cells after yellow fever vaccination. Via MiXCR, TCRdb re-called the 5' RACE reads, giving one row per CDR3 protein. Of some 300,000 distinct CDR3 sequences listed, approximately 8% were seen once; the top ten hold 17%. Material: PBMCs, obtained around 45 days after the first yellow fever vaccination. These receptors were collected from a man aged 18 to 30 who received the YFV17D yellow fever vaccine.

Only a few counts were recorded for this clonotype. The chain links TRBV5-1 to TRBJ2-7; D might be TRBD1 or TRBD2, each matching 7 bases. Germline CDR1 is SGHRS and CDR2 is YFSETQ. The V end lost 4 bases, the J end lost 2 bases, and 19 bases lay between the germline ends. The CDR3 is made up of 16 amino acids. The CDR3 DNA is TGCGCCAGCAGCAGGGAGGGAGTTGGACAGGCCTACGAGCAGTACTTC. It specifies CASSREGVGQAYEQYF.

This sequence joins TRBV20-1 and TRBJ2-1; 11 bases align to TRBD2. The germline gives CDR1 DFQATT, CDR2 SNEGSKA (reference sequence). V lost 5 bases and J lost 4; bases outside the gene matches: 7. The length of the CDR3 is 15 residues. The CDR3 is CSAPPGTSGYNEQFF. As DNA, the CDR3 is TGCAGTGCTCCCCCCGGGACTAGCGGATACAATGAGCAGTTCTTC.

This sequence joins TRBV5-4 and TRBJ1-2, with a tentative D call TRBD1 (6 bases). The germline V gene encodes CDR1 SGHNT and CDR2 YYREEE (reference sequence). V lost 4 bases and J 7 bases, leaving 17 bases between the germline ends. This CDR3 comprises 14 residues. The CDR3 sequence is CASSRGGGLSGYTF. The CDR3 bases are TGTGCCAGCAGCCGGGGGGGCGGCCTCAGTGGCTACACCTTC.

This chain uses TRBV3-1 with TRBJ2-5; TRBD2 matches 10 bases. The V and J ends lost 4 bases and 4 bases, in that order; junction bases with no gene match: 9. Germline V lookup: CDR1 LGHDT, CDR2 YNNKEL (reference sequence). CDR3 length: 16 amino acids. CDR3 coding DNA: TGTGCCAGCAGCCCCCCTTTTAGCGGGGGGCTAGAGACCCAGTACTTC. Protein: CASSPPFSGGLETQYF.

This clonotype has at least ten counts. The chain recombines TRBV20-1 with TRBJ2-7; the match to TRBD2 covers 8 bases. CDR1 DFQATT and CDR2 SNEGSKA come from the germline V gene (reference sequence). This CDR3 spans 13 amino acids. The V and J ends lost 5 bases and 2 bases, in that order; junction bases with no gene match: 5. The CDR3 loop is CSAQGTSAYEQYF. CDR3 nucleotides: TGCAGTGCTCAGGGGACTAGTGCCTACGAGCAGTACTTC.

V gene TRBV24-1 combines with J gene TRBJ2-1; 8 bases agree with TRBD1. CDR1 is KGHDR and CDR2 is SFDVKD in the germline V gene. There are 17 residues in the CDR3. Trimming took 3 bases from V and 2 from J; bases not matched to a gene: 8. The CDR3 DNA sequence: TGTGCCACCAGTGATCGCAGGGGGCCTGTGACCTACAATGAGCAGTTCTTC. Its protein product is CATSDRRGPVTYNEQFF.

Concerning this clonotype: The CDR3 end shows no conserved phenylalanine or tryptophan, and so a read error is likely. V and J are TRBV4-3 and TRBJ2-3, with D maybe TRBD2 (7 bases). The V end was cut by 0 bases, the J end by 0 bases, with 16 bases between. The CDR3 consists of 18 residues. CDR1 and CDR2 from the germline V gene are LGHNA and YSLEER. CDR3 loop: CASSQEGGGGASTDTQYL. The CDR3 DNA follows: TGCGCCAGCAGCCAAGAGGGGGGCGGGGGTGCTAGCACAGATACGCAGTATTTA.

The V call is TRBV11-2, the J call TRBJ2-7; 8 bases map to TRBD2. This CDR3 has 17 residues. Germline V gene data show CDR1 as SGHAT and CDR2 as FQNNGV. Trimming cost V 5 bases and J 0 bases; bases outside gene matches: 12. CDR3 coding DNA: TGTGCCAGCAGCCACTCCCGGGGGGGACTAAGCTCCTACGAGCAGTACTTC. Amino acid sequence: CASSHSRGGLSSYEQYF.

This clonotype was found a few times. V gene TRBV13 combines with J gene TRBJ2-7, with 8 bases fitting TRBD1. Germline-derived CDR1 and CDR2 are PRHDT and FYEKMQ (reference sequence). The CDR3 covers 14 residues. The trim removed 4 bases at V and 4 bases at J, leaving 6 bases unmatched. The CDR3 here is CASSSQGAGYEQYF. CDR3 bases: TGTGCCAGCAGCTCCCAGGGGGCTGGATACGAGCAGTACTTC.

This clonotype was seen more than once but under ten times. This sequence joins TRBV5-1 and TRBJ2-2; possible D gene TRBD2, 6 bases. V lost 6 bases to trimming and J lost 5 bases, with 26 bases between them. The CDR3 has 18 amino acids. Germline V CDR1 and CDR2: SGHRS, YFSETQ. The CDR3 DNA sequence: TGCGCCAGCACCAGCTTGTCGTATATGGGGGGAAGAACCGGGGAGCTGTTTTTT. Translation: CASTSLSYMGGRTGELFF.

The J gene is TRBJ2-3, the V gene TRBV6-1; possibly TRBD2 for D (7 bases). CDR3 size: 16 residues. The ends were cut back, 6 bases at V and 7 bases at J, with 23 bases in the middle. Per the germline V gene, CDR1 is MNHNS and CDR2 is SASEGT. CDR3 DNA: TGTGCCAGCAGCTCGAAAAAGGGGGGGGCCCTCTATACGCAGTATTTT. This sequence encodes CASSSKKGGALYTQYF.

This clonotype has a handful of counts. CDR3 region: CASSRGQGFEQFF. CDR3 nucleotides: TGCGCCAGCAGTAGGGGACAGGGGTTCGAGCAGTTCTTC. This chain connects TRBV23-1 to TRBJ2-1; 10 nucleotides match TRBD1. TRBV23-1 is an open reading frame, and its role is uncertain. There are 13 residues in the CDR3. Unmatched junction bases numbered 5, after V lost 5 bases and J lost 10 bases.

The chain's CDR3 is CASSFTGFYEQYF. In nucleotides, the CDR3 is TGTGCCAGCAGCTTCACAGGGTTCTACGAGCAGTACTTC. This sequence joins TRBV5-6 and TRBJ2-7; the D gene is possibly TRBD1 (6 bases). The CDR3 is made up of 13 amino acids. Trimming cost V 2 bases and J 3 bases, with 9 bases left between them. The V gene's germline CDR1 is SGHDT and CDR2 YYEEEE.

A few counts support this clonotype. V usage is TRBV20-1 and J usage is TRBJ1-1; D uncertain. CDR1 DFQATT and CDR2 SNEGSKA come from the germline V gene (reference sequence). Trimming removed 1 base at V and 5 bases at J, with 11 bases between. The CDR3 consists of 13 residues. The CDR3 nucleotides are TGCAGTGCTAGAGTAGGGTTCGAAACTGAAGCTTTCTTT. Translated, it gives CSARVGFETEAFF.

This clonotype appeared a few times. This chain connects TRBV28 to TRBJ1-1, with D uncertain. With 5 bases removed from V and 6 bases from J, the gap between germline ends came to 19 bases. Germline-derived CDR1 and CDR2 are MDHEN and SYDVKM. The CDR3 runs to 15 residues. CDR3 sequence reads: CASSPWGGRIPEAFF. The CDR3 DNA follows: TGTGCCAGCAGTCCCTGGGGAGGGAGGATCCCTGAAGCTTTCTTT. Variable domain in full (rest from reference TRBV28 and TRBJ1-1): DVKVTQSSRYLVKRTGEKVFLECVQDMDHENMFWYRQDPGLGLRLIYFSYDVKMKEKGDIPEGYSVSREKKERFSLILESASTNQTSMYLCASSPWGGRIPEAFFGQGTRLTVV.

This clonotype has a count of ten or more. The chain has TRBV20-1 and TRBJ2-7; D is undetermined. Trimming removed 4 bases from V and 3 bases from J, with 13 bases in between. The length of the CDR3 is 13 residues. CDR1 DFQATT and CDR2 SNEGSKA come from the germline V gene (reference sequence). The CDR3 bases are TGCAGTGCTATGGTCAGAGAGAACTACGAGCAGTACTTC. Translation gives CSAMVRENYEQYF.

The sample holds a few counts of this clonotype. The chain carries TRBV10-3 and TRBJ2-7; D is ambiguous. The CDR3 loop spans 13 amino acids. V shed 3 bases and J shed 2 bases, with 8 bases lying between them. Germline loops: CDR1 ENHRY, CDR2 SYGVKD. The CDR3 loop reads CAISDQFTYEQYF. Here the CDR3 DNA reads TGTGCCATCAGTGATCAGTTTACCTACGAGCAGTACTTC.

The table lists this clonotype with a few counts. The V call is TRBV18, the J call TRBJ1-2; D gene uncertain. V was clipped by 1 base and J by 1 base, with 13 bases between them. Per the germline V gene, CDR1 is KGHSH and CDR2 is LQKENI. The CDR3 is 16 amino acids. For the CDR3, the DNA is TGTGCCAGCTCACCACTCCCGTCCGGGTTTAACTATGGCTACACCTTC. Translated: CASSPLPSGFNYGYTF.